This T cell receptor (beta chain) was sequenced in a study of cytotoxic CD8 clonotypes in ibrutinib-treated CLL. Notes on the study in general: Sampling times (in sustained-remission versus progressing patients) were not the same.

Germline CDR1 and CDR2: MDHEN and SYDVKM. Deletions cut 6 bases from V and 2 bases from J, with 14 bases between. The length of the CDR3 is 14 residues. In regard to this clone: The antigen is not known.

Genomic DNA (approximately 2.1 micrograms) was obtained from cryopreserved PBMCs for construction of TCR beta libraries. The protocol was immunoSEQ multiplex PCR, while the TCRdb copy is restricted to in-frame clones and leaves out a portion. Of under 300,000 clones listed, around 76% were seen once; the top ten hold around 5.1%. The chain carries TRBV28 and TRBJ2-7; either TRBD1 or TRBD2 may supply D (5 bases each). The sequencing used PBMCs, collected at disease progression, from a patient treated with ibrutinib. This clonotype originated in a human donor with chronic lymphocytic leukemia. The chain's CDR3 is CASRERGSPYEQYF. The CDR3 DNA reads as TGTGCCAGCAGGGAGAGGGGAAGCCCCTACGAGCAGTACTTC.